The 5 T cell receptor beta chains below were found in one sample sequenced in a study of T cell responses to AZD1222 COVID-19 vaccine. Measured with immunoSEQ multiplex PCR; TCRdb has only the in-frame clones, and not every one. The repertoire has around 140,000 clones, 80% to 95% of them found once; the top ten carry under 2%. Specimen: peripheral blood, collected 28 days after the second AZD1222 dose. The receptors were sampled from an adult who received the AZD1222 COVID-19 vaccine.

The V gene is TRBV29-1, the J gene TRBJ1-2, with D perhaps matching TRBD1 (5 bases). This CDR3 has 17 residues. The V end lost 5 bases, the J end lost 5 bases, and 27 bases lay between the germline ends. Germline lookup yields CDR1 SQVTM and CDR2 ANQGSEA. The CDR3 DNA reads as TGCAGCGTTCACGAAGAGCAGGGCGGGGGAACTAGGTATGGCTACACCTTC. Translating it yields CSVHEEQGGGTRYGYTF.

This clone was seen once. This chain joins TRBV19 and TRBJ1-1, with a possible D match to TRBD1 (5 bases). The CDR3 spans 13 residues. V dropped 3 bases and J dropped 8 bases, with 13 bases sitting between them. Germline assignment: CDR1 LNHDA and CDR2 SQIVND (reference sequence). The CDR3 region has the DNA TGTGCCAGTAGTATCGCTGGGGAGGGGGAAGCTTTCTTT. This gives the protein CASSIAGEGEAFF.

The rearrangement links TRBV7-9 to TRBJ2-2, with unresolved D. The CDR3 is made up of 16 amino acids. With 1 base removed from V and 0 bases from J, the gap between germline ends came to 9 bases. The germline V gene has CDR1 SEHNR and CDR2 FQNEAQ (reference sequence). Here the CDR3 DNA reads TGTGCCAGCAGCTTAGATGGCAGGACGAACACCGGGGAGCTGTTTTTT. This codes for CASSLDGRTNTGELFF.

The chain recombines TRBV11-2 with TRBJ1-2; perhaps TRBD1 as D (5 bases). CDR3 length: 16 amino acids. Trimming pared 1 base from V and 0 bases from J, leaving 12 bases between. Germline lookup yields CDR1 SGHAT and CDR2 FQNNGV. DNA of the CDR3: TGTGCCAGCAGCTTAGGTGGGACCGGGGCTAACTATGGCTACACCTTC. Translated, it gives CASSLGGTGANYGYTF.

The chain has TRBV6-4 and TRBJ1-1; 7 bases align to TRBD1. Germline values: CDR1 MRHNA, CDR2 SNTAGT. Losses at the gene ends were 4 bases for V and 11 bases for J; bases not matched to a gene: 13. CDR3 length: 14 residues. The chain's CDR3 is CASSAQGDVHRAFF. The CDR3 nucleotides are TGTGCCAGCAGTGCCCAGGGGGACGTCCATCGGGCTTTCTTT.